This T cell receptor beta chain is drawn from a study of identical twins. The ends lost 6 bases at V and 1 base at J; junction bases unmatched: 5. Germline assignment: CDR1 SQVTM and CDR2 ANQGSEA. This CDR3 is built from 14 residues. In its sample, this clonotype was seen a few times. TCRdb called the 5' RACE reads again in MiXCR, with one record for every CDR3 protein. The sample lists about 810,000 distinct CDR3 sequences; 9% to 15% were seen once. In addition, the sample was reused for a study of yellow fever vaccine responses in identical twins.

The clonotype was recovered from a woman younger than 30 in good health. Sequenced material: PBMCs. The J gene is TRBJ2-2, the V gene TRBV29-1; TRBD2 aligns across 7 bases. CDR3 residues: CSVLTSVNTGELFF. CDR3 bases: TGCAGCGTCTTAACTAGCGTGAACACCGGGGAGCTGTTTTTT.